The present TCR beta chain was sequenced within a study of Ad26.COV2.S vaccination and SARS-CoV-2 variants. Study-level information: Participant was drawn from the COV1001 Ad26.COV2.S trial arm.

The protocol was immunoSEQ multiplex PCR, while the TCRdb copy is restricted to in-frame clones and leaves out a portion. The sample includes roughly 350,000 clones, roughly 90% seen only once; the top ten take around 5.3%. The CDR3 is 14 residues long. The V end lost 3 bases, the J end lost 5 bases, and 14 bases lay between the germline ends. Germline loops: CDR1 SGHRS, CDR2 YFSETQ. This clone was seen a single time. Treatment reported: 19 received Ad26.COV2.S at low or high dose, single or two shots; about 5 received placebo; per-sample allocation not given. Each sample was drawn 63 days after the first injection (of vaccine or placebo).

The material was peripheral blood, obtained in a trial of Ad26.COV2.S vaccine versus placebo. The sequence came from a person between 18 and 65 years old who received the Ad26.COV2.S COVID-19 vaccine or a placebo. The chain links TRBV5-1 to TRBJ1-1, with D unresolved. The DNA for the CDR3 is TGCGCCAGCAGCTCGACCTCTGGAGGGACTGAAGCTTTCTTT. Translated: CASSSTSGGTEAFF.